These 23 T cell receptor beta chains share one sample of origin, sequenced in a study of control samples from healthy donors and cancer patients. Clones were read by immunoSEQ multiplex PCR, and TCRdb kept only the in-frame ones, dropping some. The sample contains under 140,000 clones, around 89% of which appear only once. The sequencing sample was made of PBMCs. These receptor sequences come from a woman in her sixties with lung cancer.

The genes are TRBV6-5 and TRBJ1-2; no firm D call. The CDR3 length is 13 residues. V lost 7 bases and J 0 bases, leaving 9 bases between the germline ends. Germline V gene data show CDR1 as MNHEY and CDR2 as SVGAGI. CDR3 bases: TGTGCCAGCACCCCCCCAGCTAACTATGGCTACACCTTC. Translating gives CASTPPANYGYTF.

This clone has more than one count but fewer than ten. V gene TRBV27 combines with J gene TRBJ2-5; 10 positions agree with TRBD1. This CDR3 spans 16 amino acids. Germline CDR1 is MNHEY and CDR2 is SMNVEV (reference sequence). V lost 5 bases, J lost 3 bases, and 9 bases stayed unmatched. The CDR3 is CASSAYGTGEKETQYF. CDR3 DNA: TGTGCCAGCAGTGCTTATGGGACAGGGGAGAAAGAGACCCAGTACTTC.

This rearrangement joins TRBV7-2 to TRBJ2-3, with no clear D. V was shortened by 0 bases and J by 1 base, with 8 bases between the two germline ends. Germline V gives CDR1 SGHTA, CDR2 FQGNSA. The CDR3 has 15 residues. The DNA for the CDR3 is TGTGCCAGCAGCTTAGCCAGCCCCGGCACAGATACGCAGTATTTT. It yields the protein CASSLASPGTDTQYF.

This rearrangement joins TRBV2 to TRBJ2-1; the D gene is possibly TRBD2 (7 bases). Germline V CDR1 and CDR2: SNHLY, FYNNEI. This CDR3 spans 19 amino acids. Trimming cost V 4 bases and J 2 bases, with 24 bases left between them. As DNA, the CDR3 is TGTGCCAGCAGTGCGGGCGGCGGGGGCCTAATCACAACCTACAATGAGCAGTTCTTC. This codes for CASSAGGGGLITTYNEQFF.

The chain carries TRBV5-1 and TRBJ2-7; D call uncertain. Trimming pared 7 bases from V and 0 bases from J, leaving 11 bases between. This CDR3 is 13 amino acids long. Germline V gene lookup returns CDR1 SGHRS and CDR2 YFSETQ. The CDR3 sequence: CASSWQSSYEQYF. The CDR3 nucleotides read TGCGCCAGCTCGTGGCAGAGCTCCTACGAGCAGTACTTC.

The chain is built from TRBV15 and TRBJ1-1; no reliable D call. The CDR3 has 15 amino acids. The germline V and J ends were trimmed by 0 bases and 1 base, with 9 bases remaining between them. The germline V gene encodes CDR1 LNHNV and CDR2 YYDKDF (reference sequence). The CDR3 bases are TGTGCCACCAGCAGAGAGCAGACCGCGAACACTGAAGCTTTCTTT. This gives the protein CATSREQTANTEAFF.

The genes are TRBV10-3 and TRBJ1-5, with 7 bases aligning to TRBD1. Trimming removed 6 bases from V and 4 bases from J; junction bases left unmatched: 3. CDR3 length: 13 amino acids. Germline V gives CDR1 ENHRY, CDR2 SYGVKD. CDR3 amino acids: CAIRGGGNQPQHF. CDR3 coding DNA: TGTGCCATCAGAGGGGGCGGGAATCAGCCCCAGCATTTT.

The gene calls are TRBV7-2 and TRBJ1-2; perhaps TRBD1 as D (5 bases). Germline loops: CDR1 SGHTA, CDR2 FQGNSA. Trimming removed 1 base at V and 3 bases at J, with 18 bases between. This CDR3 spans 17 amino acids. The CDR3 is CASSLGGQGGADYGYTF. In nucleotides, the CDR3 is TGTGCCAGCAGCTTAGGAGGTCAGGGAGGGGCAGACTATGGCTACACCTTC.

This chain joins TRBV5-1 and TRBJ1-1; D possibly corresponds to TRBD1 (5 bases). Germline loops: CDR1 SGHRS, CDR2 YFSETQ. The V and J ends lost 1 base and 3 bases respectively, with 13 bases between them. The CDR3 sequence is 15 residues long. This CDR3 is CASSLYQGGDTEAFF. CDR3 in DNA: TGCGCCAGCAGCTTGTATCAGGGCGGGGACACTGAAGCTTTCTTT.

The chain couples TRBV11-3 to TRBJ1-1; 8 nucleotides align to TRBD1. J was trimmed by 1 base and V by 5 bases; bases with no gene match: 9. Germline CDR1 reads SGHNT; CDR2 reads YENEEA. This CDR3 comprises 16 residues. The CDR3 loop reads CASSPPWTGPNTEAFF. The CDR3 DNA follows: TGTGCCAGCAGCCCCCCTTGGACAGGGCCGAACACTGAAGCTTTCTTT.

The chain couples TRBV11-3 to TRBJ2-5; 8 bases align to TRBD2. This CDR3 comprises 15 residues. Germline values: CDR1 SGHNT, CDR2 YENEEA. Unmatched junction bases numbered 5, after V lost 0 bases and J lost 5 bases. The CDR3 protein is CASSLDRGTSETQYF. In nucleotides, the CDR3 is TGTGCCAGCAGCTTAGATCGGGGGACTAGTGAGACCCAGTACTTC.

V is TRBV19 and J is TRBJ1-5; TRBD1 matches at 8 bases. Germline lookup yields CDR1 LNHDA and CDR2 SQIVND (reference sequence). The trim removed 5 bases at V and 3 bases at J, leaving 12 bases unmatched. The CDR3 runs 17 residues. As DNA, the CDR3 is TGTGCCAGTAGTTCTACTTTAGGACAGGGCGACAATCAGCCCCAGCATTTT. Translation: CASSSTLGQGDNQPQHF.

V gene TRBV5-1 combines with J gene TRBJ2-7, with D unresolved. Per the germline V gene, CDR1 is SGHRS and CDR2 is YFSETQ. This CDR3 spans 14 amino acids. The V gene lost 0 bases and the J gene lost 0 bases, with 7 bases spanning the gap. CDR3 in amino acids: CASSLASGSYEQYF. CDR3 coding DNA: TGCGCCAGCAGCTTGGCCTCCGGCTCCTACGAGCAGTACTTC.

The chain joins TRBV6-6 to TRBJ2-7, with D perhaps matching TRBD1 (6 bases). Trimming stripped 9 bases from V and 4 bases from J, with 22 bases between. Germline-derived CDR1 and CDR2 are MNHNY and SVGAGI (reference sequence). The CDR3 is made up of 15 amino acids. The CDR3 sequence: CASTEGQRLSYEQYF. Here the CDR3 DNA reads TGTGCCAGTACTGAGGGACAAAGACTTTCATACGAGCAGTACTTC.

This clone was found a few times. The CDR3 is CASSRTEVTGYTF. DNA for the CDR3: TGTGCCAGCAGTCGGACAGAAGTTACAGGCTACACCTTC. V gene TRBV12-3 or TRBV12-4 combines with J gene TRBJ1-2; tentatively, D is TRBD1 (6 bases). Trimming cost V 5 bases and J 8 bases, with 15 bases left between them. This CDR3 spans 13 amino acids.

CDR3 sequence: CASSLVRWGDRGNQPQHF. The CDR3 DNA reads as TGTGCCAGCAGCTTAGTGAGATGGGGAGACAGGGGCAATCAGCCCCAGCATTTT. The rearrangement links TRBV7-9 to TRBJ1-5; 7 bases match TRBD1. Looked up from germline, CDR1 is SEHNR and CDR2 is FQNEAQ (reference sequence). With 1 base clipped from V and 2 bases from J, the junction kept 11 bases outside the gene matches. CDR3 length: 18 residues.

This sequence joins TRBV10-3 and TRBJ2-7, with D perhaps matching TRBD1 (6 bases). Germline lookup yields CDR1 ENHRY and CDR2 SYGVKD. The CDR3 length is 13 residues. V was clipped by 4 bases and J by 4 bases, with 11 bases between them. The CDR3 here is CAISGGRGYEQYF. CDR3 DNA: TGTGCCATCAGTGGGGGTAGGGGGTACGAGCAGTACTTC.

J is TRBJ2-2 and V is TRBV9; TRBD2 aligns across 12 bases. This CDR3 has 18 residues. Germline V gene lookup returns CDR1 SGDLS and CDR2 YYNGEE. Trimming at V came to 3 bases and at J to 6 bases, leaving 12 bases not matched to a gene. The CDR3 here is CASSALSASGGGPGELFF. In DNA form, the CDR3 reads TGTGCCAGCAGCGCCCTCTCCGCTAGCGGGGGGGGTCCCGGGGAGCTGTTTTTT.

The V gene is TRBV10-3, the J gene TRBJ2-1, with TRBD2 matching 7 bases. The CDR3 has 15 amino acids. The V gene end was trimmed by 0 bases and the J gene end by 2 bases; junction bases not matched to a gene: 1. Germline loops: CDR1 ENHRY, CDR2 SYGVKD. The CDR3 region has the DNA TGTGCCATCAGTGAGTCTGGGGGGGCCTACAATGAGCAGTTCTTC. It is translated as CAISESGGAYNEQFF.

This chain links TRBV21-1 with TRBJ2-3; the listed D gene, TRBD2, was not tested against the DNA. TRBV21-1 is reported as a pseudogene. This CDR3 is 18 amino acids long. CDR3 coding DNA: TGTGCCAGCAGCAAAGTATGGGGGAGGGCCGCTTGTACAGATACGCAGTATTTT. It is translated as CASSKVWGRAACTDTQYF.

The genes are TRBV5-1 and TRBJ2-3; D possibly corresponds to TRBD1 (5 bases). The CDR3 sequence is 15 residues long. The germline V gene has CDR1 SGHRS and CDR2 YFSETQ. Trimming cost V 1 base and J 0 bases, with 9 bases left between them. The CDR3 reads CASSLQGPSTDTQYF. The CDR3 nucleotides are TGCGCCAGCAGCTTGCAGGGCCCTAGCACAGATACGCAGTATTTT.

The chain links TRBV6-1 to TRBJ1-2, with no clear D. Germline V gives CDR1 MNHNS, CDR2 SASEGT. The V gene lost 0 bases and the J gene lost 8 bases, with 16 bases spanning the gap. This CDR3 is 15 amino acids long. The CDR3 DNA sequence: TGTGCCAGCAGTGAAGCGCGGCCCACGACGGAAGGCTACACCTTC. Translation: CASSEARPTTEGYTF.

This clone occurred a few times. V and J are TRBV24-1 and TRBJ2-1; 8 bases agree with TRBD1. Germline V gene data show CDR1 as KGHDR and CDR2 as SFDVKD. V lost 3 bases and J lost 5; bases outside the gene matches: 8. The length of the CDR3 is 16 residues. Written as DNA, the CDR3 is TGTGCCACCAGTGATCCAGGACAGGGTGGCGACAATGAGCAGTTCTTC. This encodes CATSDPGQGGDNEQFF.